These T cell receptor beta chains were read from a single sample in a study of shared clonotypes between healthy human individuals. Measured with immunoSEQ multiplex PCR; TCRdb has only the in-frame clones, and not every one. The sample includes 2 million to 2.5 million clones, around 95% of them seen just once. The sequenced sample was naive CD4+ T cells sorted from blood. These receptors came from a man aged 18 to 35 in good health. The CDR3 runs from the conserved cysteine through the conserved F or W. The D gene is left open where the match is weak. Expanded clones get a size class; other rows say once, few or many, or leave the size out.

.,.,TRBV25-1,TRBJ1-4,TGTGCCAGCAGTGAGTCAAGGGGGTTAAATGAAAAACTGTTTTTT,CASSESRGLNEKLFF
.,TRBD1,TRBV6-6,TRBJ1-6,TGTGCCAGCAGGGAGGGACAGGTTAATTCACCCCTCCACTTT,CASREGQVNSPLHF
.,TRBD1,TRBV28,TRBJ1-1,TGTGCCAGCAGGGACAGGGGGCGAGGCACTGAAGCTTTCTTT,CASRDRGRGTEAFF
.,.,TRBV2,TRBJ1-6,TGTGCCAGCAGTGAAACTTGGGGGAGATCACCCCTCCACTTT,CASSETWGRSPLHF
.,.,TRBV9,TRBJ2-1,TGTGCCAGCAGCGTAGAAGCGGAGCGGTACAATGAGCAGTTCTTC,CASSVEAERYNEQFF
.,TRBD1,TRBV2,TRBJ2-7,TGTGCCAGCAGTCTCAGGCGGGACAGGGGATTTCACGAGCAGTACTTC,CASSLRRDRGFHEQYF
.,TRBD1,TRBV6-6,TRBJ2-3,TGTGCCAGCACCGAGGCAGGGACAGGGGTAGATACGCAGTATTTT,CASTEAGTGVDTQYF
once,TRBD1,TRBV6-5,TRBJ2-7,TGTGCCAGCGGACAGGGGGCCCCAGGAGGATACTTC,CASGQGAPGGYF
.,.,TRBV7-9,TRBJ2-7,TGTGCCAGCAGCTTAGCGGTCCTAGAGTACGAGCAGTACTTC,CASSLAVLEYEQYF
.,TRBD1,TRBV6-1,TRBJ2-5,TGTGCCAGCAGTCCGCAGGGGGTCGGTGAGACCCAGTACTTC,CASSPQGVGETQYF
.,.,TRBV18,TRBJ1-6,TGTGCCAGCTCACCACGGGACTCAAATTCACCCCTCCACTTT,CASSPRDSNSPLHF
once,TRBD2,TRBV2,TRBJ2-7,TGTGCCAGCAGGGCGACTAGCGGAAGCTCCTACGAGCAGTACTTC,CASRATSGSSYEQYF
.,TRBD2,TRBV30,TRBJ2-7,TGTGCCTGGAGTGGGCTAGCGGGACTGGGAGAGCAGTACTTC,CAWSGLAGLGEQYF
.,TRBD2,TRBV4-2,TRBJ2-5,TGTGCCAGCAGCCCCTCGGGAGGAGGGGTGATCCAAGAGACCCAGTACTTC,CASSPSGGGVIQETQYF
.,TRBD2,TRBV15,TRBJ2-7,TGTGCCACCAGCGGGCCCGCGGGGGTATACGAGCAGTACTTC,CATSGPAGVYEQYF
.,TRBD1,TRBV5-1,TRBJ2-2,TGCGCCAGCAGCTTGTCAGGGGGCGCGAGCACCGGGGAGCTGTTTTTT,CASSLSGGASTGELFF
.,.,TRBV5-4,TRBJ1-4,TGTGCCAGCAGCGGCCGTGGGGGGTCTAATGAAAAACTGTTTTTT,CASSGRGGSNEKLFF
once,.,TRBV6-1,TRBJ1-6,TGTGCCAGCAGTTGGGGACATAATTCACCCCTCCACTTT,CASSWGHNSPLHF
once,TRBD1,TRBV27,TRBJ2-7,TGTGCCAGCAGTTCGGGACAGGGCAGAGAGCAGTACTTC,CASSSGQGREQYF
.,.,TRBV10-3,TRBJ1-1,TGTGCCATCAGTGAGGATCAGGGTGGGACTGAAGCTTTCTTT,CAISEDQGGTEAFF
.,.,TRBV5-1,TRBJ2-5,TGCGCCAGCAGCTTGACAGGGCTCCAAGAGACCCAGTACTTC,CASSLTGLQETQYF
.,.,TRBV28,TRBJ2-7,TGTGCCAGCAGAGGAGGGGGCGAGCCGGGGCAGCAGTACTTC,CASRGGGEPGQQYF
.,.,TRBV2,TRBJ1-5,TGTGCCAGCAGTGATGGCCTACTTGGCAATCAGCCCCAGCATTTT,CASSDGLLGNQPQHF
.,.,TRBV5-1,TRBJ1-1,TGCGCCAGCAGCTTGGATCCCGGGACCCTCAACACTGAAGCTTTCTTT,CASSLDPGTLNTEAFF
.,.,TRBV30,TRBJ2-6,TGTGCCTGGAGTGTTGGGGGGTCTGGGGCCAACGTCCTGACTTTC,CAWSVGGSGANVLTF
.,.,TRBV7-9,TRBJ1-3,TGTGCCAGCAGCCGCTTAAGGCAAGCCACTGACTCTGGAAACACCATATATTTT,CASSRLRQATDSGNTIYF
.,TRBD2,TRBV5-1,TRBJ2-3,TGCGCCAGCAGCTCGACTAGCGGGAACACAGATACGCAGTATTTT,CASSSTSGNTDTQYF
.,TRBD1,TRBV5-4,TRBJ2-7,TGTGCCAGCAGGACCTTCGGACAGGGGTTCGAGCAGTACTTC,CASRTFGQGFEQYF
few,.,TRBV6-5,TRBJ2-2,TGTGCCAGCAGTTACCTAAACACCGGGGAGCTGTTTTTT,CASSYLNTGELFF
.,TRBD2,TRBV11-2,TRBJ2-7,TGTGCCAGCAGCTTAGAAGGGCGGGGGTACTTAAACGAGCAGTACTTC,CASSLEGRGYLNEQYF